These T cell receptor beta chains were read from a single sample in a study of shared clonotypes between healthy human individuals. The table came from immunoSEQ multiplex PCR; TCRdb's copy has only in-frame clones and leaves some out. The sample has 800,000 or so clones, around 96% seen once. Source material: naive CD8+ T cells sorted from blood. Receptor source: a man aged 30-40 years in good health. Each CDR3 is given with its conserved first and last residue. The order of the fields is clone size, D gene, J gene, V gene, CDR3 DNA, CDR3 protein. D genes are given only for firm matches. Size tells how often a clone was seen (once, few, many) or the class of an expanded clone, and some rows leave it out.

NA,NA,TRBJ2-7,TRBV4-1,TGCGCCAGCAGCCAAGAGGACGCTATCTACGAGCAGTACTTC,CASSQEDAIYEQYF
few,NA,TRBJ1-4,TRBV7-9,TGTGCCAGCAGCTTCGGTGAAAAACTGTTTTTT,CASSFGEKLFF
NA,NA,TRBJ2-1,TRBV27,TGTGCCAGCAGTTTATTACCGGTGAGGAATGAGCAGTTCTTC,CASSLLPVRNEQFF
NA,NA,TRBJ2-1,TRBV27,TGTGCCAGCAGTCTTTCCGGGCCATACAATGAGCAGTTCTTC,CASSLSGPYNEQFF
NA,TRBD1,TRBJ2-5,TRBV13,TGTGCCAGCAGCTTACCGGGACAGGGGGCAGAGACCCAGTACTTC,CASSLPGQGAETQYF
NA,TRBD2,TRBJ2-7,TRBV7-9,TGTGCCAGCAGCCCTAGCGGGGGGTGGGAGCAGTACTTC,CASSPSGGWEQYF
once,TRBD2,TRBJ2-1,TRBV7-9,TGTGCCAGCAGCTCCAACATAGCGGGAGGGCCGAGGGATGAGCAGTTCTTC,CASSSNIAGGPRDEQFF
NA,TRBD2,TRBJ2-7,TRBV28,TGTGCCAGCAGTTCCCTAGCGGCCCCTTCCTACGAGCAGTACTTC,CASSSLAAPSYEQYF
NA,NA,TRBJ2-1,TRBV11-2,TGTGCCAGCAGCTTAGAGTTAGCAGAGCAGTTCTTC,CASSLELAEQFF
NA,NA,TRBJ1-2,TRBV30,TGTGGAAAGGGTTCCAATATTGGCTACACCTTC,CGKGSNIGYTF
NA,TRBD2,TRBJ2-1,TRBV7-9,TGTGCCAGCTTGACTAGCGCGGGTGAGCAGTTCTTC,CASLTSAGEQFF
NA,TRBD2,TRBJ2-5,TRBV7-8,TGTGCCAGCAGCTTTCGTTTACTAGCGGGCATCGAGACCCAGTACTTC,CASSFRLLAGIETQYF
NA,NA,TRBJ2-3,TRBV7-8,TGTGCCAGCAGCTTAGATGCGGGGTTCCGGTATTTT,CASSLDAGFRYF
NA,NA,TRBJ1-2,TRBV9,TGTGCCAGCAGCCTCGACCGTGGCTACACCTTC,CASSLDRGYTF
once,TRBD2,TRBJ2-7,TRBV10-2,TGCGCCAGCAGTGAAGAAGGACTAGCGGGGTACGAGCAGTACTTC,CASSEEGLAGYEQYF
NA,NA,TRBJ2-7,TRBV6-1,TGTGCCAGCAGTGAAGACGAACTTCACTACGAGCAGTACTTC,CASSEDELHYEQYF
NA,NA,TRBJ1-1,TRBV6-6,TGTGCCAGCAGTTTCAGGGAAACTGAAGCTTTCTTT,CASSFRETEAFF
NA,TRBD2,TRBJ2-3,TRBV9,TGTGCCAGCAGCTCAGGGGACGGGAGGGCCGAAGATACGCAGTATTTT,CASSSGDGRAEDTQYF
NA,TRBD1,TRBJ1-2,TRBV9,TGTGCCAGCGAGGACAGGGCCTATGGCTACACCTTC,CASEDRAYGYTF
NA,TRBD2,TRBJ2-5,TRBV7-8,TGTGCCAGCAGCCCCGAAATAGCGGGAGGGGAAGAGACCCAGTACTTC,CASSPEIAGGEETQYF
NA,TRBD2,TRBJ2-1,TRBV14,TGTGCCAGCAGCTTATTTCCCGGGACTAGCGATGAGCAGTTCTTC,CASSLFPGTSDEQFF
NA,NA,TRBJ1-4,TRBV7-8,TGTGCCAGCAGCTTAGCGGATGGTGTTGAAAAACTGTTTTTT,CASSLADGVEKLFF
NA,NA,TRBJ2-5,TRBV7-9,TGTGCCAGCAGCTTGACTGCCCAAGAGACCCAGTACTTC,CASSLTAQETQYF
NA,NA,TRBJ2-1,TRBV7-6,TGTGCCAGCAGCTCCGCGGGGCGGACGAGCTCCTACAATGAGCAGTTCTTC,CASSSAGRTSSYNEQFF
NA,NA,TRBJ1-2,TRBV25-1,TGTGCCAGCAGTTACGGGACTGATGGCTACACCTTC,CASSYGTDGYTF
NA,NA,TRBJ1-1,TRBV9,TGTGCCAGCAGCCTAGGGGGTCGGACTGAAGCTTTCTTT,CASSLGGRTEAFF